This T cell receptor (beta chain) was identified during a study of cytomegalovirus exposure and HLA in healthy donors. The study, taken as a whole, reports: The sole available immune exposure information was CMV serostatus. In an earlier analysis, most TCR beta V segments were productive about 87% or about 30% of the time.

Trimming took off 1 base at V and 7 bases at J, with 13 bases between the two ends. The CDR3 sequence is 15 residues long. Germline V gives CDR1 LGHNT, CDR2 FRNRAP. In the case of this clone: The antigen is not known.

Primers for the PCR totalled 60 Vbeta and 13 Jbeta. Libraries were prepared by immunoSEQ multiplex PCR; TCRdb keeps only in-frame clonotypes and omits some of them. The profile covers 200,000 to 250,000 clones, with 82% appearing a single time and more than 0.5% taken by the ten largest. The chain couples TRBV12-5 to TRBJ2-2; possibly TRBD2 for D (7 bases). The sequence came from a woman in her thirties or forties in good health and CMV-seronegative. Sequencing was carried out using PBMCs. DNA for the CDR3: TGTGCTAGTGGTTTGGGCGGGGGCAGGATCGGGGAGCTGTTTTTT. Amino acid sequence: CASGLGGGRIGELFF.